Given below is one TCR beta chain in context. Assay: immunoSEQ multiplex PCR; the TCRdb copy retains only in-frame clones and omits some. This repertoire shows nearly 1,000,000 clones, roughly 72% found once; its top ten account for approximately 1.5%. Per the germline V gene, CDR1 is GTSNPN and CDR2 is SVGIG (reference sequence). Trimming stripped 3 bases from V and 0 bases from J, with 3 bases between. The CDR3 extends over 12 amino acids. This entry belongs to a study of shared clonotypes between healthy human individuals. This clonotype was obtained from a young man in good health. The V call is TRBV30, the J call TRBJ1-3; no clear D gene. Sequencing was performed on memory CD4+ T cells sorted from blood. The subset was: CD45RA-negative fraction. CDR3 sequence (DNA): TGTGCCTGGAGGGACTCTGGAAACACCATATATTTT. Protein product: CAWRDSGNTIYF.